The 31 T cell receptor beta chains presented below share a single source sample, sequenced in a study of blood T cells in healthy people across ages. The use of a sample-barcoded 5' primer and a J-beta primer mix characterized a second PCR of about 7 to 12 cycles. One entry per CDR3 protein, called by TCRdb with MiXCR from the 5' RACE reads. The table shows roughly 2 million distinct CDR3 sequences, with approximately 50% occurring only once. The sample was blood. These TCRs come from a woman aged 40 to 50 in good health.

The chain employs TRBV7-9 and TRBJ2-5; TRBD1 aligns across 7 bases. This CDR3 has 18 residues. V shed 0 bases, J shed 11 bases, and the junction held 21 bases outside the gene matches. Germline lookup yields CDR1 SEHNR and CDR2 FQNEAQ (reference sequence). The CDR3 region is CASSLAGPRDRVPNEQYF. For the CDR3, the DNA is TGTGCCAGCAGCTTAGCTGGCCCCCGGGACAGAGTCCCCAATGAGCAGTACTTC.

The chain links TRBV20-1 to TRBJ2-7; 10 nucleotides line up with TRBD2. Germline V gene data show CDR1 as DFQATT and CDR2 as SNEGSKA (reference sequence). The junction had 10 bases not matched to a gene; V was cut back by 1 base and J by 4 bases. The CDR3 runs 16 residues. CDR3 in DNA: TGCAGTGCTAGAGTAGCAAGCGGGGGGGCCTTATACGAGCAGTACTTC. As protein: CSARVASGGALYEQYF.

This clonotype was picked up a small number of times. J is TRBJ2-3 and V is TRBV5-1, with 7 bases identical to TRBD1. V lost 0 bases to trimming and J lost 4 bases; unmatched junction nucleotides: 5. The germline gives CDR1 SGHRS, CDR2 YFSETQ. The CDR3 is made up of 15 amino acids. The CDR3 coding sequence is TGCGCCAGCAGCTTGGGAGGGGGCGTGCCAGATACGCAGTATTTT. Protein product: CASSLGGGVPDTQYF.

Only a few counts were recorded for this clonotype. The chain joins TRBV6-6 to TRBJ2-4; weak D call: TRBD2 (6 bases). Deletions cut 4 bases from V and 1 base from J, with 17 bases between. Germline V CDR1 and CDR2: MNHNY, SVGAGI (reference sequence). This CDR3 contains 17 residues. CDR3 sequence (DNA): TGTGCCAGCAGTTCCGGGCCCCGGGGGTCGGCCAAAAACATTCAGTACTTC. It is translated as CASSSGPRGSAKNIQYF.

DNA for the CDR3: TGTGCCAGCAGCGGAATTCGGTGGGGTCGAAGCACAGATACGCAGTATTTT. Its protein is CASSGIRWGRSTDTQYF. The genes are TRBV3-1 and TRBJ2-3; D ambiguous. The CDR3 totals 17 residues. V was clipped by 5 bases and J by 0 bases, with 18 bases between them. Germline assignment: CDR1 LGHDT and CDR2 YNNKEL (reference sequence).

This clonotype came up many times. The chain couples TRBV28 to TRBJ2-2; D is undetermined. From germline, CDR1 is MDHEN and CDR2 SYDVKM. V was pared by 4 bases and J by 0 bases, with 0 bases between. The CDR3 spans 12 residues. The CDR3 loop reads CASSSNTGELFF. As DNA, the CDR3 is TGTGCCAGCAGTTCGAACACCGGGGAGCTGTTTTTT.

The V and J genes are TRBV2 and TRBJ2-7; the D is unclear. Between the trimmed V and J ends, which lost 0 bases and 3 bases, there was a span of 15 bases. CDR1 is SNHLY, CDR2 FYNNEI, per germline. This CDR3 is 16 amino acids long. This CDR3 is CASSEAVVRPNYEQYF. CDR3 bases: TGTGCCAGCAGTGAAGCAGTTGTCAGGCCGAACTACGAGCAGTACTTC.

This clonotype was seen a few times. The chain's CDR3 is CASSLLPYQWPQYEQYF. Written as DNA, the CDR3 is TGTGCCAGCAGTTTGCTCCCCTACCAGTGGCCACAATACGAGCAGTACTTC. The J gene is TRBJ2-7, the V gene TRBV27; D is unresolved. CDR1 is MNHEY and CDR2 is SMNVEV in the germline V gene (reference sequence). This CDR3 region has 17 residues. V was shortened by 3 bases and J by 4 bases, with 22 bases between the two germline ends.

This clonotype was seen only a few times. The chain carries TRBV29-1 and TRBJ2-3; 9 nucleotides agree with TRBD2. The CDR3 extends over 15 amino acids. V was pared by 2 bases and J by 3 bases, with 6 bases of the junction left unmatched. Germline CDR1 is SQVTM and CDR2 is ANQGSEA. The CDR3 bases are TGCAGCGTTGAACGTAGCGGGGGAGGAACAGATACGCAGTATTTT. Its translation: CSVERSGGGTDTQYF.

The CDR3 sequence is CASSVGGLAGGSYEQYF. DNA for the CDR3: TGTGCCAGCAGCGTAGGAGGCCTAGCGGGGGGCTCCTACGAGCAGTACTTC. This sequence joins TRBV9 and TRBJ2-7; TRBD2 matches 11 bases. CDR3 length: 17 residues. Germline V lookup: CDR1 SGDLS, CDR2 YYNGEE. Germline trimming cut 0 bases from V and 0 bases from J; bases unmatched to any gene: 5.

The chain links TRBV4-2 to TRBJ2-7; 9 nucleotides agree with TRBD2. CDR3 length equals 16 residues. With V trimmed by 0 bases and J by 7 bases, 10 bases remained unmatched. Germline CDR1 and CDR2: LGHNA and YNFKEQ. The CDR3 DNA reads TGTGCCAGCAGCCAAGATTGGCTAGCGGGGTATAGTGAGCAGTACTTC. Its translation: CASSQDWLAGYSEQYF.

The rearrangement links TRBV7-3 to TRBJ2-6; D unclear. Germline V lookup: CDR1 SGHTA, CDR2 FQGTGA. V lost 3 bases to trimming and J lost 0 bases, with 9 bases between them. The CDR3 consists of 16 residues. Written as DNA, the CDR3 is TGTGCCAGCAGCTTGTTCCCCGGCTCTGGGGCCAACGTCCTGACTTTC. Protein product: CASSLFPGSGANVLTF.

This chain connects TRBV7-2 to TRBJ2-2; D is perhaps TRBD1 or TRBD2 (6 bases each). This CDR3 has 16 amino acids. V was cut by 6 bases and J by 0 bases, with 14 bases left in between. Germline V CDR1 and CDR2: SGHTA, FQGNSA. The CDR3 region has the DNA TGTGCCAGCAGGGGTCTGGGGGGCGCGAACACCGGGGAGCTGTTTTTT. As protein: CASRGLGGANTGELFF.

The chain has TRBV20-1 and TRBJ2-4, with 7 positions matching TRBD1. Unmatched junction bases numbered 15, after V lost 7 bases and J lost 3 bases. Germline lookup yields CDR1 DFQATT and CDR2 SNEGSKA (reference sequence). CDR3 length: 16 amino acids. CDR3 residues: CSGCRATGSNKNIQYF. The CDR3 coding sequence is TGCAGTGGTTGCCGAGCGACAGGGTCAAACAAAAACATTCAGTACTTC.

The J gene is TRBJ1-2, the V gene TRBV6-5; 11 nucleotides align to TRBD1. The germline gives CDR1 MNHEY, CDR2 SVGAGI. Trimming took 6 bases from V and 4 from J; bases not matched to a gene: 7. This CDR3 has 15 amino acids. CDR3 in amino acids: CASRPGTGGVYGYTF. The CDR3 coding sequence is TGTGCCAGCAGGCCCGGGACAGGGGGAGTCTATGGCTACACCTTC.

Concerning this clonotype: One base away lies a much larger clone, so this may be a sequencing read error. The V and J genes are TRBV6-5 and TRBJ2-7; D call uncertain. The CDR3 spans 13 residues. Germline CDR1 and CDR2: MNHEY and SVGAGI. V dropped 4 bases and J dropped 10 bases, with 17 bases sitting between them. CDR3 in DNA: TGTGCCAGCAGTTCCGTGTTCGGTGTCATCCAGTACTTC. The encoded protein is CASSSVFGVIQYF.

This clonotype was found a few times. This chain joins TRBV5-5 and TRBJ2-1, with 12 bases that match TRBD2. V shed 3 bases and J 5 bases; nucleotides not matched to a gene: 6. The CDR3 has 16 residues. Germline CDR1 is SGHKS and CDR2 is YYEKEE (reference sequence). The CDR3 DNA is TGTGCCAGCAGCTCCCTTAGGACTAGCGGGGACAATGAGCAGTTCTTC. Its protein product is CASSSLRTSGDNEQFF.

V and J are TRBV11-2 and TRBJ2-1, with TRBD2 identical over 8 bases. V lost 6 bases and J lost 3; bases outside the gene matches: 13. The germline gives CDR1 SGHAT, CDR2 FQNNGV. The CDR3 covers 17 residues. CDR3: CASRNPTGGRSYNEQFF. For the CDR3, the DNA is TGTGCCAGCAGAAATCCCACGGGGGGGCGAAGCTACAATGAGCAGTTCTTC.

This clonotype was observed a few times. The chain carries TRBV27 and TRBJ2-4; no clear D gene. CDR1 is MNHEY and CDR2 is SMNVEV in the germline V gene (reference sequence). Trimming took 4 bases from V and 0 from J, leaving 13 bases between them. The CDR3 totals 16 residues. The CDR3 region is CASSSPMFLAKNIQYF. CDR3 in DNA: TGTGCCAGCAGTTCCCCAATGTTTCTAGCCAAAAACATTCAGTACTTC.

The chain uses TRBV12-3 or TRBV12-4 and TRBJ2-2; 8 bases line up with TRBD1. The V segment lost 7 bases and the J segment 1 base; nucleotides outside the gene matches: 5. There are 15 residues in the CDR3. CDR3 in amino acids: CASTLGTGNTGELFF. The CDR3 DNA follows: TGTGCCAGCACTCTAGGGACAGGGAACACCGGGGAGCTGTTTTTT.

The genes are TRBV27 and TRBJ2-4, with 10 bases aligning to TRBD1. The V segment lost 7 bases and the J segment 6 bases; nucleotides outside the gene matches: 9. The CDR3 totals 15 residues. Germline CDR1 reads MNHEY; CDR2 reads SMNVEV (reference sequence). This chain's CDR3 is CASTIGQGGSNIQYF. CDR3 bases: TGTGCCAGCACCATCGGACAGGGGGGATCAAACATTCAGTACTTC.

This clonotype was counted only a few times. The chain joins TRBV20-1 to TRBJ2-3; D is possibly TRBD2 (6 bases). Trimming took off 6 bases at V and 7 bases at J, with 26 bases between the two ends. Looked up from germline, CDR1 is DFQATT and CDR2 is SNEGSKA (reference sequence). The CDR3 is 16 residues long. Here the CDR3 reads CSAYPERLVQEYTQYF. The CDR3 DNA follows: TGCAGTGCCTACCCCGAGAGACTAGTCCAGGAATATACGCAGTATTTT.

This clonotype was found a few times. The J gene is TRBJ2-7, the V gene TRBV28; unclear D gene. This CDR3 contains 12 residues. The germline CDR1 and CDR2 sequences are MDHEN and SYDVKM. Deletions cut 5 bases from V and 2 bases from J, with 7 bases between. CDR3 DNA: TGTGCCAGCAGTGCACCAGCCTACGAGCAGTACTTC. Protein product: CASSAPAYEQYF.

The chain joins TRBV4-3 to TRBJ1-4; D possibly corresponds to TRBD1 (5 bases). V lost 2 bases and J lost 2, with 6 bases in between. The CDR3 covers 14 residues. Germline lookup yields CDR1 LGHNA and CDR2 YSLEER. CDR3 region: CASSQRQTNEKLFF. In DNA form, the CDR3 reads TGCGCCAGCAGCCAACGACAGACTAATGAAAAACTGTTTTTT.

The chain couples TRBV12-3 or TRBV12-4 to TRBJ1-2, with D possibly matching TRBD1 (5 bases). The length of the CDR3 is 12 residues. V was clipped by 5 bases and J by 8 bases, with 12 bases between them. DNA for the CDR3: TGTGCCAGCAGTCCATATGGGGGAGGCTACACCTTC. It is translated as CASSPYGGGYTF.

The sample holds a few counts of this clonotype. The CDR3 loop reads CASSPGGGPTYEQYF. As DNA, the CDR3 is TGTGCCAGCAGTCCAGGCGGGGGGCCGACCTACGAGCAGTACTTC. This chain joins TRBV12-3 or TRBV12-4 and TRBJ2-7; 8 bases map to TRBD2. This CDR3 is 15 amino acids long. Trimming cost V 5 bases and J 2 bases; bases outside gene matches: 8.

The DNA of the CDR3 is TGTGCCAGCAGACGGGAGGCGGGGGCTAGCCGGGAGACCCAGTACTTC. Encoded protein: CASRREAGASRETQYF. The chain is built from TRBV3-1 and TRBJ2-5; the D gene is possibly TRBD2 (7 bases). The germline gives CDR1 LGHDT, CDR2 YNNKEL (reference sequence). The CDR3 runs 16 residues. Deletions cut 6 bases from V and 5 bases from J, with 22 bases between.

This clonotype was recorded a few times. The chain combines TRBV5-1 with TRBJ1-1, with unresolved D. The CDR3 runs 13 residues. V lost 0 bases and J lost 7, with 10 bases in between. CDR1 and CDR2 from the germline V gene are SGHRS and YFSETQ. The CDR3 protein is CASSLDGLDEAFF. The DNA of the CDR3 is TGCGCCAGCAGCTTGGATGGCCTAGATGAAGCTTTCTTT. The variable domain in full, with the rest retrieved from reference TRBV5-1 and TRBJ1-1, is KAGVTQTPRYLIKTRGQQVTLSCSPISGHRSVSWYQQTPGQGLQFLFEYFSETQRNKGNFPGRFSGRQFSNSRSEMNVSTLELGDSALYLCASSLDGLDEAFFGQGTRLTVV.

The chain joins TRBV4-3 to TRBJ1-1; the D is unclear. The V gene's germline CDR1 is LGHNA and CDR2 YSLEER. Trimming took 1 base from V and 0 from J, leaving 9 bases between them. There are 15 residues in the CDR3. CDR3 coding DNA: TGCGCCAGCAGCCAAGGGCCAGCGTTGAACACTGAAGCTTTCTTT. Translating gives CASSQGPALNTEAFF.

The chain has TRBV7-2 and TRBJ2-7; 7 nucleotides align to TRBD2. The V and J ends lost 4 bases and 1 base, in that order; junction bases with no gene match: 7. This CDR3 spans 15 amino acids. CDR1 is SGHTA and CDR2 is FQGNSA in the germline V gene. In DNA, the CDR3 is TGTGCCAGCAGCTCGGGGGGACGGCATTCCTACGAGCAGTACTTC. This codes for CASSSGGRHSYEQYF.

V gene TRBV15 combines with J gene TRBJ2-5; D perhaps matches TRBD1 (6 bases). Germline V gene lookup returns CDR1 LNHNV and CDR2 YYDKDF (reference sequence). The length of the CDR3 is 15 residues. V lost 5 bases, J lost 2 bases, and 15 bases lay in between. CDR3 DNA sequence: TGTGCCACCAGCGGGACACGACAGATACAAGAGACCCAGTACTTC. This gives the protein CATSGTRQIQETQYF.